Listed below are T cell receptor beta chains from one sample, sequenced in a study of cytomegalovirus exposure and HLA in healthy donors. This table comes from immunoSEQ multiplex PCR, and its TCRdb copy is limited to in-frame clones, with some not included. This sample has 150,000 to 200,000 clones, with 75% to 90% found just once. The sequencing sample was made of PBMCs. These receptors were collected from a man in his late teens or twenties in good health and CMV-seropositive. Both conserved end residues are part of each CDR3. Fields, in order: J gene, clone size, V gene, D gene, CDR3 length, CDR3 protein, CDR3 DNA. The D gene is left open where the match is weak. The listing skips clone size in some rows; elsewhere it reads once, few, many or a size class.

TRBJ2-2 - TRBV10-2 TRBD2 18 CASSSLAGGYANTGELFF TGCGCCAGCAGTTCCCTAGCGGGAGGATACGCGAACACCGGGGAGCTGTTTTTT
TRBJ2-1 - TRBV27 TRBD1 16 CASNPDRALPYNEQFF TGTGCCAGCAACCCTGACAGGGCCCTTCCTTACAATGAGCAGTTCTTC
TRBJ1-1 - TRBV7-9 TRBD1 15 CASSATGVRDTEAFF TGTGCCAGCAGCGCCACAGGGGTGAGGGACACTGAAGCTTTCTTT
TRBJ1-1 - TRBV2 - 14 CASSVTVMNTEAFF TGTGCCAGCAGTGTAACAGTCATGAACACTGAAGCTTTCTTT
TRBJ2-5 - TRBV6-5 TRBD1 13 CASSPDREETQYF TGTGCCAGCAGCCCAGACAGGGAAGAGACCCAGTACTTC
TRBJ2-5 - TRBV7-3 TRBD1 15 CASSPRTGREETQYF TGTGCCAGCAGCCCTAGGACAGGGAGAGAAGAGACCCAGTACTTC
TRBJ2-3 - TRBV6-1 - 15 CASSERPTSTDTQYF TGTGCCAGCAGTGAGAGGCCCACTAGCACAGATACGCAGTATTTT
TRBJ2-7 - TRBV5-4 - 13 CASSTRSGAEQYF TGTGCCAGCAGCACAAGGAGTGGAGCCGAGCAGTACTTC
TRBJ1-4 - TRBV5-1 - 14 CASSYQGSNEKLFF TGCGCCAGCAGCTACCAGGGATCTAATGAAAAACTGTTTTTT
TRBJ1-2 - TRBV5-4 - 13 CASSFTGINGYTF TGTGCCAGCAGCTTCACAGGGATCAATGGCTACACCTTC
TRBJ2-7 - TRBV5-6 - 13 CASSLEGFYEQYF TGTGCCAGCAGCTTGGAGGGGTTCTACGAGCAGTACTTC
TRBJ1-1 - TRBV11-2 TRBD1 13 CASSKRQGPEAFF TGTGCCAGCAGCAAACGACAGGGTCCTGAAGCTTTCTTT
TRBJ2-7 once TRBV18 - 13 CASSPGDNYEQYF TGTGCCAGCTCACCCGGGGACAACTACGAGCAGTACTTC
TRBJ2-5 - TRBV7-7 - 14 CASSLVTGLETQYF TGTGCCAGCAGCTTAGTAACAGGGTTGGAGACCCAGTACTTC
TRBJ1-4 - TRBV15 - 15 CATSRDLGANEKLFF TGTGCCACCAGCAGAGATTTAGGGGCGAATGAAAAACTGTTTTTT
TRBJ2-1 - TRBV6-5 TRBD2 15 CASSVGAGGPGEQFF TGTGCCAGCTCCGTGGGAGCGGGGGGGCCGGGTGAGCAGTTCTTC
TRBJ2-7 - TRBV28 - 15 CASSSRTASSYEQYF TGTGCCAGCAGTTCCCGGACTGCTAGCTCCTACGAGCAGTACTTC
TRBJ2-1 - TRBV28 - 15 CASSSQGGGYNEQFF TGTGCCAGCAGCTCCCAGGGCGGAGGGTACAATGAGCAGTTCTTC
TRBJ2-1 few TRBV27 TRBD2 19 CASSLKGGLAGGSYNEQFF TGTGCCAGCAGTTTAAAGGGGGGACTAGCGGGAGGTTCCTACAATGAGCAGTTCTTC
TRBJ1-2 - TRBV6-1 - 15 CASSVIQETWDGYTF TGTGCCAGCAGTGTAATACAGGAAACCTGGGATGGCTACACCTTC
TRBJ2-1 - TRBV11-3 TRBD2 16 CASSGPSRTSGNEQFF TGTGCCAGCAGCGGCCCTTCACGGACTAGCGGCAATGAGCAGTTCTTC
TRBJ2-7 - TRBV9 - 15 CASSVGPSQSYEQYF TGTGCCAGCAGCGTAGGGCCTAGCCAATCCTACGAGCAGTACTTC
TRBJ1-4 - TRBV28 TRBD1 14 CASSSGGQNEKLFF TGTGCCAGCAGTTCAGGGGGGCAGAATGAAAAACTGTTTTTT
TRBJ2-2 - TRBV6-5 - 15 CASSSYRAGAGELFF TGTGCCAGCAGCTCCTACAGGGCGGGGGCCGGGGAGCTGTTTTTT
TRBJ2-2 - TRBV7-7 TRBD2 17 CASSHAGLAGNTGELFF TGTGCTAGCAGCCACGCTGGACTAGCGGGGAACACCGGGGAGCTGTTTTTT
TRBJ2-3 - TRBV14 TRBD1 16 CASSPTDRALTDTQYF TGTGCCAGCAGCCCGACCGACAGGGCCCTCACAGATACGCAGTATTTT
TRBJ2-3 - TRBV11-3 - 15 CASSLLASTSDTQYF TGTGCCAGCAGCTTACTCGCCAGTACCTCCGATACGCAGTATTTT
TRBJ1-1 - TRBV6-1 - 15 CATKEAEGIGTEAFF TGTGCCACCAAGGAGGCAGAAGGGATTGGGACTGAAGCTTTCTTT
TRBJ1-1 - TRBV5-1 TRBD1 18 CASSLNKGGGPGGTEAFF TGCGCCAGCAGCTTGAACAAGGGGGGAGGCCCAGGGGGCACTGAAGCTTTCTTT
TRBJ1-2 - TRBV30 TRBD1 11 CAGDSLRGYTF TGTGCCGGGGACAGTCTACGTGGCTACACCTTC
TRBJ1-1 once TRBV7-8 - 14 CASSLVREGTEAFF TGTGCCAGCAGCTTAGTCCGGGAGGGGACTGAAGCTTTCTTT
TRBJ1-4 - TRBV4-1 TRBD1 15 CASSPTGGPGEKLFF TGCGCCAGCAGCCCCACAGGGGGCCCGGGTGAAAAACTGTTTTTT
TRBJ1-2 - TRBV7-3 - 12 CASSFKLDGYTF TGTGCCAGCAGCTTTAAACTGGATGGCTACACCTTC
TRBJ2-1 - TRBV2 - 17 CASRPSRPGGSYNEQFF TGTGCCAGCAGGCCCTCTAGGCCCGGGGGCTCCTACAATGAGCAGTTCTTC
TRBJ1-5 - TRBV19 - 13 CASGAGINQPQHF TGTGCCAGTGGGGCAGGGATCAATCAGCCCCAGCATTTT
TRBJ2-1 - TRBV27 TRBD2 14 CASSGTSGYNEQFF TGTGCCAGCAGTGGGACTAGCGGTTACAATGAGCAGTTCTTC
TRBJ2-7 - TRBV6-1 TRBD1 14 CASSSRDRGYEQYF TGTGCCAGCAGTTCCCGGGACAGGGGCTACGAGCAGTACTTC
TRBJ2-2 - TRBV27 TRBD1 17 CASSPNPRQGLAGELFF TGTGCCAGCAGTCCAAATCCTCGACAGGGGTTGGCCGGGGAGCTGTTTTTT
TRBJ1-2 - TRBV30 - 15 CAWSVGSGGFYGYTF TGTGCCTGGAGTGTGGGGTCGGGGGGCTTCTATGGCTACACCTTC
TRBJ1-1 - TRBV5-1 TRBD1 17 CASSLGDRIRLSTEAFF TGCGCCAGCAGCTTGGGGGACAGGATCCGGCTGAGCACTGAAGCTTTCTTT
TRBJ2-7 - TRBV27 - 14 CASSLGQGSYEQYF TGTGCCAGCAGTTTGGGGCAGGGCTCCTACGAGCAGTACTTC
TRBJ2-1 - TRBV9 - 16 CASSPGPGVSYNEQFF TGTGCCAGCAGCCCCGGTCCGGGGGTATCCTACAATGAGCAGTTCTTC
TRBJ1-2 - TRBV29-1 - 14 CSVVVHPSGEGYTF TGCAGCGTTGTAGTACATCCCTCGGGGGAAGGCTACACCTTC
TRBJ2-7 - TRBV5-8 - 11 CASSVLYEQYF TGTGCCAGCAGCGTTTTATACGAGCAGTACTTC
TRBJ2-2 - TRBV27 TRBD2 15 CASRAASGSTGELFF TGTGCCAGCAGGGCCGCTAGCGGGAGCACCGGGGAGCTGTTTTTT
TRBJ2-3 - TRBV28 TRBD2 16 CASSLGTGGHLDTQYF TGTGCCAGCAGTTTAGGTACGGGGGGGCATTTGGATACGCAGTATTTT
TRBJ2-2 - TRBV14 - 15 CASSQVYMGAGELFF TGTGCCAGCAGCCAAGTCTACATGGGAGCCGGGGAGCTGTTTTTT
TRBJ1-5 - TRBV2 - 15 CASRAQQGNNQPQHF TGTGCCAGCAGGGCTCAACAGGGTAACAATCAGCCCCAGCATTTT
TRBJ1-3 - TRBV9 - 16 CASSSRERGSGNTIYF TGTGCCAGCAGCTCACGGGAGAGGGGATCTGGAAACACCATATATTTT
TRBJ2-5 - TRBV10-3 - 15 CAISESKGGEETQYF TGTGCCATCAGTGAGTCGAAGGGGGGGGAAGAGACCCAGTACTTC
TRBJ2-1 - TRBV28 - 18 CASSFGGLGAAFYNEQFF TGTGCCAGCAGTTTCGGGGGGCTTGGCGCCGCCTTCTACAATGAGCAGTTCTTC
TRBJ1-1 - TRBV10-1 - 14 CASSESTGLSEAFF TGCGCCAGCAGTGAGTCAACAGGGCTCTCTGAAGCTTTCTTT
TRBJ2-2 - TRBV30 - 12 CAWSPQGGELFF TGTGCCTGGAGCCCCCAGGGGGGGGAGCTGTTTTTT
TRBJ1-1 once TRBV2 TRBD1 13 CASSGQGGTEAFF TGTGCCAGCAGCGGACAGGGAGGGACTGAAGCTTTCTTT
TRBJ2-7 - TRBV10-3 TRBD2 13 CAISSGSSYEQYF TGTGCCATCAGTAGCGGGAGTTCATACGAGCAGTACTTC